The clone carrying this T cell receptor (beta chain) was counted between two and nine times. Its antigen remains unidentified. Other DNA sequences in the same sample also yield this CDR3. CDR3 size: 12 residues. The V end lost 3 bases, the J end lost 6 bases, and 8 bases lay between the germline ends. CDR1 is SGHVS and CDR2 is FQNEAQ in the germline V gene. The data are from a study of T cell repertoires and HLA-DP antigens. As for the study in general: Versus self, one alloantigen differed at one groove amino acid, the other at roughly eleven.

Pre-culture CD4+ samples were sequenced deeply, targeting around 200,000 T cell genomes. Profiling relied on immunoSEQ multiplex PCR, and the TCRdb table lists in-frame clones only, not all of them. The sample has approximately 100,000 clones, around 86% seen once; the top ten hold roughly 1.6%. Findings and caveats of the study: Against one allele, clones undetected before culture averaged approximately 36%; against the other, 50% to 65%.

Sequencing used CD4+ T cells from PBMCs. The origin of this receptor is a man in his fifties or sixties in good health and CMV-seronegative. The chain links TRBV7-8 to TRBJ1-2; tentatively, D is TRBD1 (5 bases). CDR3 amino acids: CASSFRGDGYTF. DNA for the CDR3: TGTGCCAGCAGCTTTCGGGGCGATGGCTACACCTTC. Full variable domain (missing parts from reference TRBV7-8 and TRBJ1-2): GAGVSQSPRYKVAKRGQDVALRCDPISGHVSLFWYQQALGQGPEFLTYFQNEAQLDKSGLPSDRFFAERPEGSVSTLKIQRTQQEDSAVYLCASSFRGDGYTFGSGTRLTVV.